The sequence of this TCR beta chain was determined in a study of blood T cell repertoires in COVID-19. Looking at the study overall: Whether acute or convalescent, the COVID-19 samples came from the United States, Italy and Spain. Nucleic acid was either cDNA or gDNA, and it came from T cells, B-cell-depleted T cells, or PBMCs.

The repertoire was sequenced with immunoSEQ multiplex PCR; TCRdb's copy has only in-frame clones and lacks some. The repertoire holds approximately 210,000 clones, with roughly nine tenths as singletons. In germline, CDR1 is SGHTA, CDR2 FQGTGA. V shed 1 base and J 9 bases; nucleotides not matched to a gene: 11. This CDR3 contains 16 residues. The TCR comes from a man aged 40-49 years with acute or convalescent COVID-19. This chain links TRBV7-3 with TRBJ2-1; TRBD1 matches 8 bases. The sample consisted of peripheral blood. CDR3 bases: TGTGCCAGCAGCTTAATGGGGACAGGTACAGGCATTGAGCAGTTCTTC. Its protein product is CASSLMGTGTGIEQFF.